A single sample is the source of the 16 T cell receptor beta chains below, sequenced in a study of blood T cell repertoires in COVID-19. Only in-frame clones appear in the TCRdb table, and some are missing; sequencing was by immunoSEQ multiplex PCR. The table records over 250,000 clones, more than 85% of them present only once. Specimen: peripheral blood. Receptors were obtained from a young adult with COVID-19, enrolled during active disease.

The chain recombines TRBV7-7 with TRBJ2-1; 7 bases map to TRBD2. CDR1 is SSHAT, CDR2 FNYEAQ, per germline (reference sequence). The CDR3 totals 15 residues. V lost 5 bases to trimming and J lost 7 bases; unmatched junction nucleotides: 11. CDR3 in amino acids: CASSGGSGRGNEQFF. Written as DNA, the CDR3 is TGTGCCAGCAGCGGCGGGAGTGGTCGAGGGAATGAGCAGTTCTTC.

The rearrangement uses TRBV9 and TRBJ2-3; D call uncertain. The germline V and J ends were trimmed by 0 bases and 3 bases, with 2 bases remaining between them. This CDR3 has 12 residues. The germline gives CDR1 SGDLS, CDR2 YYNGEE. The CDR3 loop reads CASSVATDTQYF. The CDR3 DNA sequence: TGTGCCAGCAGCGTAGCGACAGATACGCAGTATTTT.

The chain couples TRBV10-3 to TRBJ1-1; D remains unclear. The CDR3 spans 16 residues. Trimming pared 0 bases from V and 1 base from J, leaving 12 bases between. Germline CDR1 and CDR2: ENHRY and SYGVKD. The CDR3 protein is CAISESTARENTEAFF. Written as DNA, the CDR3 is TGTGCCATCAGTGAGTCGACGGCTAGAGAGAACACTGAAGCTTTCTTT.

The chain couples TRBV19 to TRBJ2-3; 7 bases line up with TRBD1. The ends lost 5 bases at V and 1 base at J; junction bases unmatched: 3. The germline CDR1 and CDR2 sequences are LNHDA and SQIVND (reference sequence). The CDR3 consists of 14 residues. The CDR3 bases are TGTGCCAGTAGTTCAACAGGGGGCACAGATACGCAGTATTTT. It translates to CASSSTGGTDTQYF.

J is TRBJ1-5 and V is TRBV30, with D possibly TRBD1 on 5 matching bases. V lost 5 bases and J lost 7, with 21 bases in between. There are 15 residues in the CDR3. Germline V gene data show CDR1 as GTSNPN and CDR2 as SVGIG (reference sequence). The DNA for the CDR3 is TGTGCCTGGGCCACAGGTGGAAGCAGTGTACAGCCCCAGCATTTT. Residues: CAWATGGSSVQPQHF.

CDR3 nucleotide sequence: TGTGCCAGCAGCTCCCCCTTTCACGGGACAGGGTATTACGAGCAGTACTTC. It yields the protein CASSSPFHGTGYYEQYF. The chain joins TRBV5-6 to TRBJ2-7, with 9 bases identical to TRBD1. Germline assignment: CDR1 SGHDT and CDR2 YYEEEE. With V trimmed by 3 bases and J by 4 bases, 14 bases remained unmatched. The CDR3 spans 17 residues.

V gene TRBV18 combines with J gene TRBJ1-1, with 7 bases aligning to TRBD1. V shed 3 bases and J 2 bases; nucleotides not matched to a gene: 6. The CDR3 length is 15 residues. Germline V gene data show CDR1 as KGHSH and CDR2 as LQKENI. CDR3 loop: CASSPKGQKNTEAFF. The CDR3 bases are TGTGCCAGCTCACCTAAGGGACAGAAAAACACTGAAGCTTTCTTT.

The rearrangement uses TRBV5-6 and TRBJ2-1; D is perhaps TRBD2 (5 bases). V gave up 3 bases and J gave up 7 bases, with 5 bases separating them. This CDR3 has 11 amino acids. The germline V gene has CDR1 SGHDT and CDR2 YYEEEE. CDR3 sequence reads: CASSWTNEQFF. The CDR3 nucleotides are TGTGCCAGCAGCTGGACTAATGAGCAGTTCTTC.

J is TRBJ2-1 and V is TRBV9, with TRBD2 matching 10 bases. V trimming: 4 bases; J trimming: 0 bases; junction bases outside the gene matches: 19. Per the germline V gene, CDR1 is SGDLS and CDR2 is YYNGEE. The CDR3 loop spans 21 amino acids. CDR3 coding DNA: TGTGCCAGCAGCCCCCAAGCCGGGACTAGCGTAGCCCCGAGCTCCTACAATGAGCAGTTCTTC. Its translation: CASSPQAGTSVAPSSYNEQFF.

The rearrangement links TRBV21-1 to TRBJ2-1; the table's D call, TRBD2, was not checked against the DNA. TRBV21-1 is given as a pseudogene. This CDR3 spans 17 amino acids. CDR3 bases: TGTGCCAGCAGCAAAGGGGGAGGGGAAGGCTCCTACAATGAGCAGTTCTTC. Protein: CASSKGGGEGSYNEQFF.

The chain is built from TRBV7-9 and TRBJ2-1, with 13 bases aligning to TRBD2. Germline values: CDR1 SEHNR, CDR2 FQNEAQ (reference sequence). With 5 bases clipped from V and 4 bases from J, the junction kept 5 bases outside the gene matches. The CDR3 extends over 16 amino acids. CDR3 nucleotide sequence: TGTGCCAGCAGCCGGGGACTAGCGGGACGTTACAATGAGCAGTTCTTC. Translating it yields CASSRGLAGRYNEQFF.

The rearrangement joins TRBV5-8 to TRBJ2-1, with D possibly being TRBD1 (5 bases). Deletions cut 1 base from V and 0 bases from J, with 8 bases between. Germline lookup yields CDR1 SGHTS and CDR2 YDEGEE. The CDR3 totals 15 residues. Here the CDR3 reads CASSLRGSSYNEQFF. The CDR3 nucleotides are TGTGCCAGCAGCTTGAGGGGAAGCTCCTACAATGAGCAGTTCTTC. The variable domain in full, completed from reference TRBV5-8 and TRBJ2-1, reads EAGVTQSPTHLIKTRGQQATLRCSPISGHTSVYWYQQALGLGLQFLLWYDEGEERNRGNFPPRFSGRQFPNYSSELNVNALELEDSALYLCASSLRGSSYNEQFFGPGTRLTVL.

The table lists this clone with a count of one. The genes are TRBV4-1 and TRBJ2-3; 8 nucleotides align to TRBD2. This CDR3 is built from 12 residues. Trimming took 6 bases from V and 5 from J; bases not matched to a gene: 1. Germline V lookup: CDR1 MGHRA, CDR2 YSYEKL. The CDR3: CASSLAGDTQYF. For the CDR3, the DNA is TGCGCCAGCAGTCTAGCGGGAGATACGCAGTATTTT.

CDR3 nucleotide sequence: TGCGCCAGCAGCGGGGGGAGCGGGAGTAGTCACACCGGGGAGCTGTTTTTT. It yields the protein CASSGGSGSSHTGELFF. V usage is TRBV5-1 and J usage is TRBJ2-2; 8 bases fit TRBD2. V lost 4 bases, J lost 3 bases, and 11 bases stayed unmatched. This CDR3 is 17 amino acids long. The germline gives CDR1 SGHRS, CDR2 YFSETQ.

The chain employs TRBV7-9 and TRBJ2-7, with TRBD2 as a possible D gene (5 bases). The CDR3 loop spans 12 amino acids. Trimming cost V 6 bases and J 2 bases, with 8 bases left between them. The germline CDR1 and CDR2 sequences are SEHNR and FQNEAQ (reference sequence). The CDR3, as DNA: TGTGCCAGCAGTCACGGGGCCTACGAGCAGTACTTC. Translation: CASSHGAYEQYF.

V gene TRBV3-1 (or the pseudogene TRBV3-2) combines with J gene TRBJ2-1, with TRBD1 matching 9 bases. V lost 5 bases, J lost 7 bases, and 12 bases stayed unmatched. Germline V gene data show CDR1 as LGHDT and CDR2 as YNNKEL (reference sequence). This CDR3 is built from 16 residues. The CDR3 region is CASSVSQGTGMNEQFF. The DNA for the CDR3 is TGTGCCAGCAGCGTGTCTCAGGGGACAGGGATGAATGAGCAGTTCTTC.